Following are 17 T cell receptor beta chains from one sample sequenced in a study of blood T cells in healthy people across ages. For the second PCR, which ran for roughly 6 to 11 cycles, a sample-barcoded 5' primer and a J-beta primer mix were used. TCRdb passed the 5' RACE reads through MiXCR, listing each CDR3 protein once. The sample shows about 1.5 million distinct CDR3 sequences, approximately 38% of them seen only once. Sequenced material: blood. The receptors derive from a woman aged 18-30 years in good health.

The V and J genes are TRBV7-9 and TRBJ1-1; 8 nucleotides line up with TRBD1. The CDR3 is made up of 14 amino acids. Germline values: CDR1 SEHNR, CDR2 FQNEAQ (reference sequence). V gave up 4 bases and J gave up 6 bases; unmatched junction bases: 7. The CDR3 DNA is TGTGCCAGCAGCTCCCGGACAGGGTTGGCTGAAGCTTTCTTT. This translates into CASSSRTGLAEAFF.

This clonotype has more than one count but fewer than ten. The chain joins TRBV15 to TRBJ2-7; D is unresolved. Trimming shortened V by 0 bases and J by 3 bases, and 6 bases separated the two germline ends. The CDR3 is made up of 13 amino acids. Germline assignment: CDR1 LNHNV and CDR2 YYDKDF (reference sequence). DNA for the CDR3: TGTGCCACCAGCAGAGATATGAACTACGAGCAGTACTTC. As protein: CATSRDMNYEQYF.

The V call is TRBV5-1, the J call TRBJ2-1; TRBD2 matches at 11 bases. This CDR3 is 15 amino acids long. V was pared by 3 bases and J by 7 bases, with 6 bases of the junction left unmatched. Germline CDR1 reads SGHRS; CDR2 reads YFSETQ. Here the CDR3 DNA reads TGCGCCAGCAGCTGGCCTAGCGGGGGGACTAATGAGCAGTTCTTC. Translating gives CASSWPSGGTNEQFF.

This clonotype was found a few times. The chain couples TRBV20-1 to TRBJ1-2, with D uncertain. The germline CDR1 and CDR2 sequences are DFQATT and SNEGSKA (reference sequence). The CDR3 has 14 residues. Trimming took 6 bases from V and 0 from J, leaving 14 bases between them. CDR3 DNA sequence: TGCAGTGCCACCAATTACCTACCTAACTATGGCTACACCTTC. It yields the protein CSATNYLPNYGYTF.

The chain recombines TRBV11-2 with TRBJ2-3, with D possibly matching TRBD2 (5 bases). Germline assignment: CDR1 SGHAT and CDR2 FQNNGV. V lost 3 bases to trimming and J lost 4 bases, with 17 bases between them. The length of the CDR3 is 16 residues. In nucleotides, the CDR3 is TGTGCCAGCAGCTTGGTCTCCCGGGGAGTCGCAGATACGCAGTATTTT. Protein: CASSLVSRGVADTQYF.

The rearrangement uses TRBV7-3 and TRBJ1-4, with TRBD1 matching 10 bases. The germline gives CDR1 SGHTA, CDR2 FQGTGA. The J segment lost 7 bases and the V segment lost 5 bases, leaving 1 base of the junction unmatched. The CDR3 spans 13 residues. The CDR3 region is CASSRDRGEKLFF. The CDR3 DNA reads as TGTGCCAGCAGCCGGGACAGGGGTGAAAAACTGTTTTTT.

The chain couples TRBV6-2 or TRBV6-3 to TRBJ1-5, with D unclear. Deletions cut 0 bases from V and 0 bases from J, with 6 bases between. This CDR3 has 15 amino acids. Germline V gene lookup returns CDR1 MNHEY and CDR2 SVGEGT. The CDR3 nucleotides are TGTGCCAGCAGTTACTCGATCGGTAGCAATCAGCCCCAGCATTTT. Its translation: CASSYSIGSNQPQHF.

The chain has TRBV12-5 and TRBJ2-7; D is undetermined. Trimming pared 4 bases from V and 7 bases from J, leaving 11 bases between. The V gene's germline CDR1 is LGHNT and CDR2 FRNRAP. The CDR3 runs 12 residues. The CDR3 DNA sequence: TGTGCTAGTGGTTCGTGGCAAAATGAGCAGTACTTC. Translating gives CASGSWQNEQYF.

This rearrangement joins TRBV10-3 to TRBJ2-7; 10 nucleotides match TRBD2. Germline CDR1 and CDR2: ENHRY and SYGVKD. Germline trimming cut 6 bases from V and 5 bases from J; bases unmatched to any gene: 16. The CDR3 has 17 residues. This CDR3 reads CAISGVPSGSVTNEQYF. The CDR3 bases are TGTGCCATCAGCGGAGTGCCTAGCGGGAGCGTTACGAACGAGCAGTACTTC.

The chain couples TRBV20-1 to TRBJ1-2; 10 bases are shared with TRBD1. V lost 6 bases and J lost 1; bases outside the gene matches: 5. There are 14 residues in the CDR3. Looked up from germline, CDR1 is DFQATT and CDR2 is SNEGSKA (reference sequence). CDR3 protein: CSAGTGEGNYGYTF. CDR3 DNA sequence: TGCAGTGCCGGGACAGGGGAGGGTAACTATGGCTACACCTTC.

Regarding this clonotype: The junction departs from the called germline gene at one end, perhaps through a read error. V is TRBV5-1 and J is TRBJ2-1; possible D gene TRBD1, 5 bases. Germline V CDR1 and CDR2: SGHRS, YFSETQ. The CDR3 extends over 16 amino acids. The CDR3 DNA reads as TGCGCCAGCAGCTCAAAGACGTTAGACCCGGACAATAAGCAGTTCTTC. Protein: CASSSKTLDPDNKQFF.

This chain joins TRBV30 and TRBJ1-1; possible D gene TRBD1, 6 bases. Per the germline V gene, CDR1 is GTSNPN and CDR2 is SVGIG (reference sequence). The CDR3 contains 12 residues. V was cut by 8 bases and J by 4 bases, with 14 bases left in between. The CDR3 reads CARRGGGTEAFF. The CDR3 region has the DNA TGTGCCCGGCGCGGGGGCGGCACTGAAGCTTTCTTT.

This clonotype was observed a handful of times. This chain uses TRBV27 with TRBJ2-6; 7 nucleotides agree with TRBD1. This CDR3 is built from 18 residues. Germline V gives CDR1 MNHEY, CDR2 SMNVEV (reference sequence). Trimming cost V 6 bases and J 0 bases; bases outside gene matches: 11. The CDR3 here is CASRERTGDSSGANVLTF. CDR3 nucleotide sequence: TGTGCCAGCAGAGAGAGGACAGGCGATAGCTCTGGGGCCAACGTCCTGACTTTC.

In DNA form, the CDR3 reads TGTGCCAGCAGAATAAGCGGGGGCCGCACAGATACGCAGTATTTT. It codes for CASRISGGRTDTQYF. The genes are TRBV12-3 or TRBV12-4 and TRBJ2-3; 8 bases are a match to TRBD2. V lost 6 bases, J lost 1 base, and 6 bases stayed unmatched. The CDR3 loop spans 15 amino acids.

The rearrangement links TRBV19 to TRBJ1-5, with TRBD1 as a possible D gene (6 bases). Per germline, CDR1 LNHDA and CDR2 SQIVND (reference sequence). V was pared by 6 bases and J by 5 bases, with 11 bases between. This CDR3 comprises 13 residues. The CDR3 nucleotides are TGTGCCAGTAGGGACAGTATAGATCAGCCCCAGCATTTT. Its protein is CASRDSIDQPQHF.

The gene calls are TRBV20-1 and TRBJ1-2; D may be TRBD1 (5 bases). Trimming stripped 6 bases from V and 8 bases from J, with 19 bases between. The CDR3 is made up of 13 amino acids. Looked up from germline, CDR1 is DFQATT and CDR2 is SNEGSKA (reference sequence). CDR3 in amino acids: CSADSGTLEGYTF. CDR3 DNA: TGCAGTGCCGATTCCGGGACCCTGGAAGGCTACACCTTC.

The chain couples TRBV3-1 to TRBJ1-1; D ambiguous. The V gene's germline CDR1 is LGHDT and CDR2 YNNKEL (reference sequence). The CDR3 runs 15 residues. V was pared by 2 bases and J by 1 base, with 11 bases between. The CDR3 sequence: CASSQFGNPNTEAFF. DNA for the CDR3: TGTGCCAGCAGCCAATTTGGGAACCCGAACACTGAAGCTTTCTTT.